This is a list of T cell receptor beta chains from one sample in a study of memory B cells and T cells in multiple sclerosis. The data were produced by immunoSEQ multiplex PCR, yet TCRdb's version contains in-frame clones alone and is incomplete. The table has about 14,000 clones, roughly three quarters seen once; the top ten hold 2.3%. Sequencing used memory (CD45RO+) CD4+ T cells from blood. The origin of the receptors is a human donor with multiple sclerosis. Each CDR3 is given with its conserved first and last residue. The D gene is left open where the match is weak. Expanded clones get a size class; other rows say once, few or many, or leave the size out.

V gene	J gene	D gene	clone size	CDR3 protein
TRBV6-5	TRBJ1-2	.	.	CASTPDLDSNYGYTF
TRBV28	TRBJ1-2	.	.	CASSLTDYGYTF
TRBV28	TRBJ1-2	.	.	CASRPGGPDGTHYGYTF
TRBV10-2	TRBJ2-5	.	.	CASTGTSIQETQYF
TRBV9	TRBJ2-7	.	.	CASSVGYQGEQYF
TRBV29-1	TRBJ2-3	TRBD2	.	CSVEETSGRSTDTQYF
TRBV5-1	TRBJ2-7	TRBD1	.	CASSLRTGQNEQYF
TRBV4-1	TRBJ2-7	TRBD2	.	CASSPQRGSSYEQYF
TRBV5-1	TRBJ1-3	.	.	CASSLATVPGNTIYF
TRBV7-8	TRBJ1-1	.	.	CASSLGSGWATEAFF
TRBV7-8	TRBJ2-7	.	.	CASSARTAYEQYF
TRBV28	TRBJ2-7	TRBD1	.	CASIAPISGTGRYEQYF
TRBV25-1	TRBJ1-5	.	.	CASSGPTVQPQHF
TRBV6-5	TRBJ1-5	TRBD1	.	CASSSGQGGNQPQHF
TRBV6-1	TRBJ1-1	.	few	CASRPSGGTEAFF
TRBV4-1	TRBJ2-2	.	.	CASSQVIPGGHGELFF
TRBV21-1	TRBJ1-5	.	.	CASSKLKPVVEWPQHF
TRBV10-3	TRBJ2-1	TRBD2	.	CASTSGDSGNEQFF
TRBV7-9	TRBJ1-2	.	.	CASSLYSAGHYGYTF
TRBV30	TRBJ2-7	.	few	CAWSDRLLASHEQYF
TRBV7-2	TRBJ1-3	TRBD1	.	CASSYRQGAGNTIYF
TRBV19	TRBJ2-7	TRBD1	.	CASSLPGQTGEQYF
TRBV11-3	TRBJ2-1	.	.	CASSLGSEHNEQFF
TRBV2	TRBJ1-4	.	.	CASSVFSGEKLFF
TRBV9	TRBJ2-7	TRBD2	once	CASSFDSGAYEQYF
TRBV2	TRBJ1-5	.	.	CASSIGKANQPQHF
TRBV18	TRBJ2-3	TRBD1	.	CASSPAGTVSTDTQYF
TRBV5-1	TRBJ2-5	.	.	CASSVRRGQTQYF
TRBV23-1	TRBJ2-3	TRBD2	.	CASCRLAESTDTQYF
TRBV6-5	TRBJ1-3	.	.	CASRKTGNSGNTIYF
TRBV18	TRBJ2-3	TRBD2	.	CASSGRQRLAGDADTQYF
TRBV18	TRBJ2-3	.	.	CASSPDPGYGDTQYF
TRBV6-5	TRBJ2-1	TRBD2	.	CASTTLAGVTNEQFF
TRBV4-1	TRBJ2-5	TRBD1	.	CASRRQGSGETQYF
TRBV7-9	TRBJ1-2	.	few	CASSLAGSRTNYTF
TRBV25-1	TRBJ1-4	.	medium-sized	CASSDRLLNEKLFF
TRBV5-1	TRBJ1-2	.	.	CASRQSVLGGYGYTF
TRBV30	TRBJ2-3	.	.	CAWRPTWGREDTQYF
TRBV25-1	TRBJ2-7	.	.	CASSGDILYEQYF
TRBV29-1	TRBJ2-4	TRBD2	.	CSVTGTSGSYIQYF
TRBV2	TRBJ2-3	TRBD2	.	CAIRPTSPGLETADTQYF
TRBV5-6	TRBJ1-5	TRBD1	.	CASRQTGVPNQPQHF